These 31 T cell receptor beta chains were sequenced from one sample in a study of shared clonotypes between healthy human individuals. Clones were read by immunoSEQ multiplex PCR, and TCRdb kept only the in-frame ones, dropping some. The sample contains 640,000 or so clones, about 78% of which appear only once. The sample comprised memory CD4+ T cells sorted from blood. Indicated subset: CD45RA-negative fraction. Source of these receptors: a woman aged 25 to 39 in good health.

The gene calls are TRBV6-1 and TRBJ2-1; 7 positions agree with TRBD2. The CDR3 is made up of 18 amino acids. Germline loops: CDR1 MNHNS, CDR2 SASEGT. J was trimmed by 1 base and V by 0 bases; bases with no gene match: 9. CDR3 sequence (DNA): TGTGCCAGCAGTGAAGCCGCGGGACTAACGGCATCCTACAATGAGCAGTTCTTC. Its translation: CASSEAAGLTASYNEQFF.

V and J are TRBV7-2 and TRBJ1-1; D may be TRBD1 (6 bases). The germline V and J ends were trimmed by 3 bases and 0 bases, with 8 bases remaining between them. Germline CDR1 SGHTA, CDR2 FQGNSA. The CDR3 is 14 residues long. CDR3 in DNA: TGTGCCAGCAGCTTGGACAGAATGAACACTGAAGCTTTCTTT. Translated: CASSLDRMNTEAFF.

J is TRBJ2-2 and V is TRBV11-3; D may correspond to TRBD1 or TRBD2 (5 bases each). This CDR3 spans 13 amino acids. Trimming left V 8 bases short and J 0 bases short, with 7 bases between. Germline V CDR1 and CDR2: SGHNT, YENEEA. The CDR3 nucleotides are TGTGCCAGCTCGGGACCGAACACCGGGGAGCTGTTTTTT. Its translation is CASSGPNTGELFF.

The V gene is TRBV28, the J gene TRBJ2-1; TRBD2 might be the D (7 bases). The CDR3 is 15 amino acids. The V and J ends lost 7 bases and 8 bases respectively, with 21 bases between them. CDR1 is MDHEN and CDR2 is SYDVKM in the germline V gene. The CDR3 DNA is TGTGCCAGCACCCTGGGGGGGGGCAACGGAGATGAGCAGTTCTTC. Protein sequence: CASTLGGGNGDEQFF.

In this sample, this clone turned up a few times. The chain uses TRBV9 and TRBJ2-1; TRBD2 aligns across 14 bases. CDR1 is SGDLS and CDR2 is YYNGEE in the germline V gene. CDR3 length equals 16 residues. V lost 1 base to trimming and J lost 10 bases; unmatched junction nucleotides: 7. CDR3 amino acids: CASSVRGLAGDGEQFF. For the CDR3, the DNA is TGTGCCAGCAGCGTAAGGGGACTAGCGGGAGATGGAGAGCAGTTCTTC.

The V and J genes are TRBV5-1 and TRBJ2-3, with 8 bases matching TRBD1. The germline CDR1 and CDR2 sequences are SGHRS and YFSETQ. V shed 3 bases, J shed 1 base, and the junction held 4 bases outside the gene matches. The CDR3 length is 15 residues. The DNA of the CDR3 is TGCGCCAGCAGCTCCACAGGGGGAGGCACAGATACGCAGTATTTT. It yields the protein CASSSTGGGTDTQYF.

J is TRBJ1-1 and V is TRBV28, with a possible D match to TRBD1 (6 bases). Germline V CDR1 and CDR2: MDHEN, SYDVKM. The CDR3 loop spans 14 amino acids. The V and J ends lost 6 bases and 4 bases respectively, with 15 bases between them. In DNA form, the CDR3 reads TGTGCCAGCAGCCGTATCCAGGGGACCACTGAAGCTTTCTTT. This encodes CASSRIQGTTEAFF.

With regard to this clone: Other DNA sequences from this sample encode an identical CDR3 as well. V is TRBV5-1 and J is TRBJ2-7; unclear D gene. Trimming took off 0 bases at V and 3 bases at J, with 4 bases between the two ends. Germline lookup yields CDR1 SGHRS and CDR2 YFSETQ. The CDR3 is made up of 12 amino acids. The CDR3 sequence is CASSLEGYEQYF. In nucleotides, the CDR3 is TGCGCCAGCAGCTTGGAGGGCTACGAGCAGTACTTC.

The J gene is TRBJ1-1, the V gene TRBV15; the D gene is possibly TRBD1 (5 bases). V was clipped by 3 bases and J by 8 bases, with 19 bases between them. CDR3 length: 15 residues. Per germline, CDR1 LNHNV and CDR2 YYDKDF (reference sequence). The CDR3 region is CATSRQRGGPGEAFF. The CDR3 nucleotides read TGTGCCACCAGCAGGCAAAGGGGAGGACCAGGGGAAGCTTTCTTT.

The J gene is TRBJ1-2, the V gene TRBV18, with a possible D match to TRBD1 (5 bases). Between the trimmed V and J ends, which lost 2 bases and 1 base, there was a span of 17 bases. The CDR3 has 17 residues. Germline CDR1 KGHSH, CDR2 LQKENI. The CDR3 DNA sequence: TGTGCCAGCTCACCAATACCACCACGGGGCTTTAACTATGGCTACACCTTC. This codes for CASSPIPPRGFNYGYTF.

The chain employs TRBV28 and TRBJ2-3; D is perhaps TRBD2 (6 bases). The CDR3 is 11 residues long. The germline CDR1 and CDR2 sequences are MDHEN and SYDVKM. Trimming removed 4 bases from V and 8 bases from J, with 7 bases in between. The CDR3 loop reads CASSWGGTQYF. The DNA of the CDR3 is TGTGCCAGCAGTTGGGGAGGTACGCAGTATTTT. The full variable domain, with the rest looked up from reference TRBV28 and TRBJ2-3, is DVKVTQSSRYLVKRTGEKVFLECVQDMDHENMFWYRQDPGLGLRLIYFSYDVKMKEKGDIPEGYSVSREKKERFSLILESASTNQTSMYLCASSWGGTQYFGPGTRLTVL.

The gene calls are TRBV2 and TRBJ2-5; 8 bases map to TRBD2. This CDR3 region has 17 residues. The trim removed 2 bases at V and 3 bases at J, leaving 11 bases unmatched. Germline values: CDR1 SNHLY, CDR2 FYNNEI. CDR3 protein: CASSESPSGPAKETQYF. For the CDR3, the DNA is TGTGCCAGCAGTGAAAGCCCTAGCGGGCCGGCAAAAGAGACCCAGTACTTC.

V is TRBV19 and J is TRBJ1-1; TRBD1 matches at 7 bases. The CDR3 sequence is 14 residues long. The germline V gene has CDR1 LNHDA and CDR2 SQIVND (reference sequence). J was trimmed by 4 bases and V by 6 bases; bases with no gene match: 8. CDR3: CASRVKQGRTEAFF. CDR3 sequence (DNA): TGTGCCAGTAGGGTGAAACAGGGGCGCACTGAAGCTTTCTTT. Variable domain in full (rest from reference TRBV19 and TRBJ1-1): DGGITQSPKYLFRKEGQNVTLSCEQNLNHDAMYWYRQDPGQGLRLIYYSQIVNDFQKGDIAEGYSVSREKKESFPLTVTSAQKNPTAFYLCASRVKQGRTEAFFGQGTRLTVV.

The V gene is TRBV6-5, the J gene TRBJ2-5; 7 positions match TRBD2. This CDR3 region has 14 residues. The junction had 8 bases not matched to a gene; V was cut back by 6 bases and J by 4 bases. Germline V gene lookup returns CDR1 MNHEY and CDR2 SVGAGI. The CDR3 loop is CASRRRTGGETQYF. The CDR3 coding sequence is TGTGCCAGCAGGCGGAGGACGGGGGGAGAGACCCAGTACTTC.

In nucleotides, the CDR3 is TGTGCCAGCAGTGTGACAGGGCGGGAAGCTTTCTTT. This translates into CASSVTGREAFF. J is TRBJ1-1 and V is TRBV28, with 7 bases that match TRBD1. There are 12 residues in the CDR3. The germline CDR1 and CDR2 sequences are MDHEN and SYDVKM. Trimming removed 5 bases from V and 8 bases from J; junction bases left unmatched: 5.

This clone was observed a few times. The rearrangement uses TRBV28 and TRBJ1-2; TRBD1 agrees at 7 bases. V gave up 6 bases and J gave up 3 bases; unmatched junction bases: 4. The germline V gene encodes CDR1 MDHEN and CDR2 SYDVKM. The CDR3 covers 13 residues. Here the CDR3 reads CASSRQGDYGYTF. CDR3 DNA: TGTGCCAGCAGCAGACAGGGCGACTATGGCTACACCTTC.

Comments on this clone: Other nucleotide sequences from this sample produce the same CDR3. The V gene is TRBV10-1, the J gene TRBJ2-1; tentatively, D is TRBD2 (6 bases). This CDR3 region has 15 residues. CDR1 and CDR2 (germline): WNHNN, SYGVQD (reference sequence). V was shortened by 3 bases and J by 3 bases, with 12 bases between the two germline ends. CDR3 nucleotides: TGCGCCAGCAGTGAAGGTGGTAGCGGCTACAATGAGCAGTTCTTC. Protein sequence: CASSEGGSGYNEQFF.

V usage is TRBV2 and J usage is TRBJ2-3, with a possible D match to TRBD2 (5 bases). V was clipped by 3 bases and J by 6 bases, with 16 bases between them. Germline-derived CDR1 and CDR2 are SNHLY and FYNNEI. The CDR3 runs to 15 residues. CDR3 protein: CASSEDSLLGDTQYF. The DNA of the CDR3 is TGTGCCAGCAGTGAGGACTCACTTCTGGGGGATACGCAGTATTTT.

In its sample, this clone was seen a few times. The rearrangement links TRBV29-1 to TRBJ2-1; D is undetermined. Germline assignment: CDR1 SQVTM and CDR2 ANQGSEA. The V end lost 4 bases, the J end lost 9 bases, and 7 bases lay between the germline ends. This CDR3 comprises 10 residues. The CDR3 spells CSVAFAEQFF. CDR3 nucleotides: TGCAGCGTTGCGTTCGCTGAGCAGTTCTTC.

This clone was detected only a few times. Other DNA sequences in this specimen translate into the identical CDR3. The rearrangement links TRBV5-1 to TRBJ2-5; 8 bases are a match to TRBD2. The CDR3 loop spans 15 amino acids. Germline-derived CDR1 and CDR2 are SGHRS and YFSETQ. V dropped 0 bases and J dropped 1; count of bases not matched to a gene: 2. CDR3 residues: CASSLVGLAQETQYF. The CDR3 bases are TGCGCCAGCAGCTTGGTTGGACTAGCCCAAGAGACCCAGTACTTC.

CDR3 amino acids: CASSLGQPRPMNTEAFF. CDR3 coding DNA: TGCGCCAGCAGCCTGGGACAGCCTCGACCCATGAACACTGAAGCTTTCTTT. V gene TRBV5-1 combines with J gene TRBJ1-1; TRBD1 aligns across 7 bases. Germline loops: CDR1 SGHRS, CDR2 YFSETQ. Unmatched junction bases numbered 12, after V lost 4 bases and J lost 0 bases. This CDR3 contains 17 residues.

This clone was observed a few times. The chain links TRBV5-1 to TRBJ1-1; weak D call: TRBD1 (5 bases). The CDR3 has 14 residues. V lost 0 bases and J 7 bases, leaving 13 bases between the germline ends. Per germline, CDR1 SGHRS and CDR2 YFSETQ. The CDR3 loop reads CASSLAGGALEAFF. The CDR3 coding sequence is TGCGCCAGCAGCTTGGCCGGAGGGGCCCTTGAAGCTTTCTTT.

V is TRBV29-1 and J is TRBJ2-5; 11 bases are shared with TRBD2. The J call may not be correct, given that the DNA end is closer to TRBJ2-7. CDR1 is SQVTM, CDR2 ANQGSEA, per germline. The CDR3 length is 15 residues. CDR3 DNA sequence: TGCAGCGTTGTGACCGGGACTAGCGGCACCTACGAGCAGTACTTC. It is translated as CSVVTGTSGTYEQYF.

The chain carries TRBV7-2 and TRBJ2-5; 7 bases are a match to TRBD1. The J segment lost 3 bases and the V segment lost 5 bases, leaving 3 bases of the junction unmatched. The CDR3 covers 13 residues. CDR1 SGHTA and CDR2 FQGNSA come from the germline V gene. The CDR3 nucleotides read TGTGCCAGCAGCCGAGACAGGGAAGAGACCCAGTACTTC. Protein sequence: CASSRDREETQYF.

The rearrangement uses TRBV5-1 and TRBJ2-1, with 7 bases fitting TRBD1. Germline V gene sequence: CDR1 SGHRS, CDR2 YFSETQ. CDR3 length equals 14 residues. V was clipped by 3 bases and J by 5 bases; unmatched bases: 5. CDR3 coding DNA: TGCGCCAGCAGCTGGAGACAGGGCCACAATGAGCAGTTCTTC. Protein sequence: CASSWRQGHNEQFF.

This clone appeared once. The rearrangement uses TRBV6-1 and TRBJ1-2; D not certain. V shed 5 bases and J shed 7 bases, with 11 bases lying between them. CDR1 MNHNS and CDR2 SASEGT come from the germline V gene. CDR3 length: 12 amino acids. The CDR3 region has the DNA TGTGCCAGCAGTTGGACGACGGGTGGCTACACCTTC. The encoded protein is CASSWTTGGYTF.

The CDR3 loop reads CASSKKFRGALGRLGELFF. CDR3 nucleotide sequence: TGTGCCAGCAGCAAAAAATTTCGCGGGGCCCTGGGGAGATTAGGGGAGCTGTTTTTT. V gene TRBV21-1 combines with J gene TRBJ2-2; whether TRBD2, the table's D call, matches the DNA was not checked. TRBV21-1 represents a pseudogene. The length of the CDR3 is 19 residues.

Regarding this clone: Other DNA sequences in this specimen translate into the identical CDR3. V is TRBV5-1 and J is TRBJ2-3; D ambiguous. The V end was cut by 0 bases, the J end by 6 bases, with 5 bases between. The CDR3 is 12 amino acids. Germline V gene sequence: CDR1 SGHRS, CDR2 YFSETQ. The CDR3 region has the DNA TGCGCCAGCAGCTTGGTGGCCGATACGCAGTATTTT. This sequence encodes CASSLVADTQYF.

The CDR3 nucleotides read TGTGCCAGTACCGCCGGGACCGGGGGCTACGAGCAGTACTTC. Protein: CASTAGTGGYEQYF. V is TRBV19 and J is TRBJ2-7; weak D call: TRBD2 (6 bases). Germline-derived CDR1 and CDR2 are LNHDA and SQIVND (reference sequence). This CDR3 is built from 14 residues. The ends were cut back, 7 bases at V and 3 bases at J, with 16 bases in the middle. Complete variable domain (other parts from reference TRBV19 and TRBJ2-7): DGGITQSPKYLFRKEGQNVTLSCEQNLNHDAMYWYRQDPGQGLRLIYYSQIVNDFQKGDIAEGYSVSREKKESFPLTVTSAQKNPTAFYLCASTAGTGGYEQYFGPGTRLTVT.

The chain is built from TRBV7-8 and TRBJ1-2, with D perhaps matching TRBD1 (5 bases). Trimming shortened V by 5 bases and J by 3 bases, and 13 bases separated the two germline ends. The CDR3 is 14 residues long. Germline V gene lookup returns CDR1 SGHVS and CDR2 FQNEAQ. The CDR3 bases are TGTGCCAGCAGCACCCGGGACCGAGACTATGGCTACACCTTC. As protein: CASSTRDRDYGYTF. The full variable domain, with the rest looked up from reference TRBV7-8 and TRBJ1-2, is GAGVSQSPRYKVAKRGQDVALRCDPISGHVSLFWYQQALGQGPEFLTYFQNEAQLDKSGLPSDRFFAERPEGSVSTLKIQRTQQEDSAVYLCASSTRDRDYGYTFGSGTRLTVV.

This CDR3 is CASSSPMRGGYEQYF. CDR3 in DNA: TGTGCCAGCAGTTCCCCTATGAGGGGCGGCTACGAGCAGTACTTC. The chain couples TRBV27 to TRBJ2-7, with D perhaps assigned TRBD1 or TRBD2 (5 bases each). The CDR3 sequence is 15 residues long. Germline V lookup: CDR1 MNHEY, CDR2 SMNVEV (reference sequence). V lost 4 bases and J 3 bases, leaving 16 bases between the germline ends.